The clone carrying this TCR beta chain was detected only once. Its antigen is as yet unknown. These data are taken from a study of T cell responses to AZD1222 COVID-19 vaccine. Overall study results and limits: Mapped onto spike, vaccine-associated CD4 TCRs spanned it and were dominant at 160-218 and 743-854. Spike-specific TCR breadth and depth both grew after two AZD1222 doses. Donor demographics were predominantly white British with a female majority; clonal diversity may be underestimated.

The study pooled second doses at about 4 or about 12 weeks. Sequencing was performed with immunoSEQ multiplex PCR; in TCRdb, only in-frame clones are kept and a portion is missing. The sample has roughly 150,000 clones, 87% seen once. This CDR3 is 14 amino acids long. The germline V gene has CDR1 KGHSH and CDR2 LQKENI. V lost 1 base, J lost 4 bases, and 2 bases stayed unmatched. Sequences were derived from peripheral blood, sampled 28 days after the second AZD1222 dose. The rearrangement links TRBV18 to TRBJ1-1; 8 nucleotides line up with TRBD1. The TCR originated in an adult who received the AZD1222 COVID-19 vaccine. The CDR3 is CASSPLDRGTEAFF. Here the CDR3 DNA reads TGTGCCAGCTCACCACTCGACAGGGGCACTGAAGCTTTCTTT.